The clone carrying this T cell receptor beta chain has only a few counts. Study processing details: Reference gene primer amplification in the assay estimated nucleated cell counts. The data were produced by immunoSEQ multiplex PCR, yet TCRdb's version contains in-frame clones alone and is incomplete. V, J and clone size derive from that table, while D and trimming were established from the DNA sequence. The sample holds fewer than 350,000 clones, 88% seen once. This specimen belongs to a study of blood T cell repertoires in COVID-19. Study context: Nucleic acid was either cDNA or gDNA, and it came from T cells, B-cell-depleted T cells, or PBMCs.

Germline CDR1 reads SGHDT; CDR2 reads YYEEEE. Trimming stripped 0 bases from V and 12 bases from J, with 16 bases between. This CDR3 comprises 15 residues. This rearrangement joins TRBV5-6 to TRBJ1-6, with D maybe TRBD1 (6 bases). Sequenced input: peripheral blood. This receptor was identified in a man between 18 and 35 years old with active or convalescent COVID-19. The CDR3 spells CASSLGTATIQPLHF. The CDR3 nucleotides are TGTGCCAGCAGCTTGGGGACAGCGACTATTCAACCCCTCCACTTT.